The clone carrying this T cell receptor beta chain was picked up a small number of times. This CDR3 has 13 residues. V was shortened by 4 bases and J by 4 bases, with 13 bases between the two germline ends. In germline, CDR1 is GTSNPN, CDR2 SVGIG (reference sequence). The sample is drawn from a study of Tregs in tolerant kidney transplant recipients. CD4+CD25+CD127- Tregs, CD4+CD25- non-Tregs, CD4 and CD8 cells were sorted. Repertoires were generated with immunoSEQ multiplex PCR, while TCRdb's copy carries only in-frame clones and drops some. This sample has tens of thousands of clones, with roughly 84% found just once.

Sequenced material: CD4+ T cells from blood. The V gene is TRBV30, the J gene TRBJ1-2; D is possibly TRBD1 (5 bases). The TCR originated in a human donor in good health. The CDR3 reads CAWINVGVYGYTF. Here the CDR3 DNA reads TGTGCCTGGATAAATGTGGGGGTCTATGGCTACACCTTC.